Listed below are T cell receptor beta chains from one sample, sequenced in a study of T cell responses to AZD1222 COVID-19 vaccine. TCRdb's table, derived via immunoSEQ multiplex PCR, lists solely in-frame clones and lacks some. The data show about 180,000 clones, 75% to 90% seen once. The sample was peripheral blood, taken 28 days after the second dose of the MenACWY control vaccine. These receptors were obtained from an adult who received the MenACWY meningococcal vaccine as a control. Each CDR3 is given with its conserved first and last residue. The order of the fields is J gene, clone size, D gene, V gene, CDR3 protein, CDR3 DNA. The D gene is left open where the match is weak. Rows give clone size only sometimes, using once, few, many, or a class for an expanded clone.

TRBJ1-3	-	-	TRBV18	CASSPTYSGNTIYF	TGTGCCAGCTCACCTACTTACTCTGGAAACACCATATATTTT
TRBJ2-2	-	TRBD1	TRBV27	CASSRSTGYTGELFF	TGTGCCAGCAGCCGTTCGACAGGGTACACCGGGGAGCTGTTTTTT
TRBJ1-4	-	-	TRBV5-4	CASSQGGERKKLFF	TGTGCCAGCAGCCAAGGGGGGGAACGCAAAAAACTGTTTTTT
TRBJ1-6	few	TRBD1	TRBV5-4	CASSFPGQYNSPLHF	TGTGCCAGCAGCTTTCCGGGACAGTATAATTCACCCCTCCACTTT
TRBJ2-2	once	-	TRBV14	CASSQSRTGELFF	TGTGCCAGCAGCCAATCGAGGACCGGGGAGCTGTTTTTT
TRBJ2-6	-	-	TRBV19	CASSVQGGANVLTF	TGTGCCAGTAGTGTACAGGGTGGGGCCAACGTCCTGACTTTC
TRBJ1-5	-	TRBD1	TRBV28	CASSTSQGGLSQPQHF	TGTGCCAGCAGCACCAGCCAGGGGGGTCTCAGTCAGCCCCAGCATTTT
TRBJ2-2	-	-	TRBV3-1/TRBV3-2	CASSQVRRENTGELFF	TGTGCCAGCAGCCAAGTTCGACGGGAGAACACCGGGGAGCTGTTTTTT
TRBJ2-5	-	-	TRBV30	CAWSVQAGKETQYF	TGTGCCTGGAGTGTACAGGCGGGAAAAGAGACCCAGTACTTC
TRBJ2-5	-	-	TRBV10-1	CASSESLQETQYF	TGCGCCAGCAGTGAGTCGCTCCAAGAGACCCAGTACTTC
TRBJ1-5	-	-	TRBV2	CASSLPPGGWQPQHF	TGTGCCAGCAGCCTCCCCCCAGGAGGGTGGCAGCCCCAGCATTTT
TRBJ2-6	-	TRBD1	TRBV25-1	CASTRDSSSSSGANVLTF	TGTGCCAGCACCCGGGACAGTTCCTCTAGCTCTGGGGCCAACGTCCTGACTTTC
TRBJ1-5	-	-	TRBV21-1	CASSKLPGGLSNQPQHF	TGTGCCAGCAGCAAACTTCCTGGGGGGCTTAGCAATCAGCCCCAGCATTTT
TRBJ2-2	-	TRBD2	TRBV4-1	CASSLGLAHTGELFF	TGCGCCAGCAGCCTGGGACTAGCGCATACCGGGGAGCTGTTTTTT
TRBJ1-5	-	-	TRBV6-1	CASSEAGLQPQHF	TGTGCCAGCAGTGAAGCGGGGCTCCAGCCCCAGCATTTT
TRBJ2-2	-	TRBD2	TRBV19	CASSNQGRTSGSTGELFF	TGTGCCAGTAGTAATCAGGGAAGGACTAGCGGGAGCACCGGGGAGCTGTTTTTT
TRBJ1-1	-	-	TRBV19	CASSIYWNTEAFF	TGTGCCAGTAGTATATATTGGAACACTGAAGCTTTCTTT
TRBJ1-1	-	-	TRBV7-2	CASSSLWGPAGLF	TGTGCCAGCAGCTCCCTGTGGGGCCCGGCCGGCCTCTTT
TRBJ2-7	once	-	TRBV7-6	CASSFYGGPGEQYF	TGTGCCAGCAGCTTTTATGGAGGGCCGGGCGAGCAGTACTTC
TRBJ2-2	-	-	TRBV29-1	CSVDRSSTGELFF	TGCAGCGTTGACAGGTCCAGCACCGGGGAGCTGTTTTTT
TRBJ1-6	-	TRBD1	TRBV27	CASSFWTGGLNSPLHF	TGTGCCAGCAGTTTCTGGACAGGGGGCTTGAATTCACCCCTCCACTTT
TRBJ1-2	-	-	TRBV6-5	CASSYRGVNYGYTF	TGTGCCAGCAGTTACAGGGGGGTGAACTATGGCTACACCTTC
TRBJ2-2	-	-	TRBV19	CASYTTANTGELFF	TGTGCCAGTTACACTACGGCCAACACCGGGGAGCTGTTTTTT
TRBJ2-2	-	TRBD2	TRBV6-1	CASSEGGYGGRPTGELFF	TGTGCCAGCAGTGAAGGGGGTTATGGCGGGAGGCCCACCGGGGAGCTGTTTTTT
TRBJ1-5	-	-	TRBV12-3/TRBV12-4	CASGGQPQHF	TGTGCCAGCGGGGGCCAGCCCCAGCATTTT
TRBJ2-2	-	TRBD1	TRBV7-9	CASSLPTGPSGELFF	TGTGCCAGCAGCTTACCGACAGGGCCGTCCGGGGAGCTGTTTTTT
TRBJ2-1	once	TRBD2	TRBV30	CACFSVAGVSYNEQFF	TGTGCCTGCTTCTCGGTAGCGGGAGTTTCCTACAATGAGCAGTTCTTC
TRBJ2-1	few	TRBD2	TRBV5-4	CASSPGGPIYNEQFF	TGTGCCAGTTCCCCGGGAGGCCCGATATACAATGAGCAGTTCTTC
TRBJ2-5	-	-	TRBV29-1	CSVERGRETQYF	TGCAGCGTTGAAAGGGGCCGAGAGACCCAGTACTTC
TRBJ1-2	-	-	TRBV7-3	CASSPGWGGGYTF	TGTGCCAGCAGCCCTGGCTGGGGGGGCGGCTACACCTTC
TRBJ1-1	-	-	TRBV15	CATSREAGAGIEAFF	TGTGCCACCAGCAGAGAGGCAGGGGCCGGTATTGAAGCTTTCTTT
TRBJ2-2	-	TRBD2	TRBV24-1	CATSDPGLAGLFF	TGTGCCACCAGTGATCCCGGACTAGCCGGGCTGTTTTTT
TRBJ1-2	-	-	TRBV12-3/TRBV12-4	CASSFATRGYTF	TGTGCCAGCAGTTTTGCGACACGGGGCTACACCTTC
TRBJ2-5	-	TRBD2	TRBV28	CASTHGLAGVGTQYF	TGTGCCAGCACTCACGGACTAGCGGGAGTTGGGACCCAGTACTTC
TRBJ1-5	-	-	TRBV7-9	CASSTSGSNQPQHF	TGTGCCAGCAGCACTTCCGGAAGCAATCAGCCCCAGCATTTT
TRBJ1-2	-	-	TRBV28	CASSLQRLLHDFYGYTF	TGTGCCAGCAGTCTCCAGAGACTGCTCCACGACTTCTATGGCTACACCTTC
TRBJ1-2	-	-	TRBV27	CASRPRTDYGYTF	TGTGCCAGCAGGCCTAGGACGGATTATGGCTACACCTTC
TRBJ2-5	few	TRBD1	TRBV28	CASSPNGQEETQYF	TGTGCCAGCAGCCCCAACGGACAGGAAGAGACCCAGTACTTC
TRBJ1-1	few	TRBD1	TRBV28	CASSENRGLEGEAFF	TGTGCCAGCAGTGAAAACAGGGGGCTAGAGGGTGAAGCTTTCTTT
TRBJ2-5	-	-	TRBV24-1	CATSDPRGGQETQYF	TGTGCCACCAGTGACCCGCGAGGGGGACAAGAGACCCAGTACTTC
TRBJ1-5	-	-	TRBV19	CASSIDNNERQPQHF	TGTGCCAGTAGTATAGATAATAACGAGCGCCAGCCCCAGCATTTT
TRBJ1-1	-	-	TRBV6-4	CASSDGWGTEAFF	TGTGCCAGCAGTGACGGCTGGGGCACTGAAGCTTTCTTT
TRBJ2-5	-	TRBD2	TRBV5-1	CASSFSGSRETQYF	TGCGCCAGCAGCTTTAGCGGGAGTAGGGAGACCCAGTACTTC
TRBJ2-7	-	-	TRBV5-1	CASSLAGSSYEQYF	TGCGCCAGCAGCTTGGCTGGGAGTTCCTACGAGCAGTACTTC
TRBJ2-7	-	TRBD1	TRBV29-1	CSVVVGTGGAYEQYF	TGCAGCGTTGTTGTCGGGACAGGCGGAGCCTACGAGCAGTACTTC
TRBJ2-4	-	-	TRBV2	CASTKVVNIQYF	TGTGCCAGCACCAAAGTAGTAAACATTCAGTACTTC
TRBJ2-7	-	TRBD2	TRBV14	CASSQDPYSGRFEYEQYF	TGTGCCAGCAGCCAAGACCCATACAGCGGGAGGTTCGAGTACGAGCAGTACTTC